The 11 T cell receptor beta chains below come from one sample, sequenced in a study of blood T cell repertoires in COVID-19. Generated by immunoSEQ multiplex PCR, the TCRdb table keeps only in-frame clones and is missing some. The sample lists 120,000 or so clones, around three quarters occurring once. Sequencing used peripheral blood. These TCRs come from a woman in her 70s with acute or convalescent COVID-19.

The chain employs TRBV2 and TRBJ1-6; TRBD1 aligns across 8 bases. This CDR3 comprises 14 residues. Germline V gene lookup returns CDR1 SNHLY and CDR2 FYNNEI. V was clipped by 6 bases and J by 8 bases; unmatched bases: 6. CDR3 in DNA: TGTGCCAGCAGAACAGGGGGTCATTATTCACCCCTCCACTTT. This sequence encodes CASRTGGHYSPLHF.

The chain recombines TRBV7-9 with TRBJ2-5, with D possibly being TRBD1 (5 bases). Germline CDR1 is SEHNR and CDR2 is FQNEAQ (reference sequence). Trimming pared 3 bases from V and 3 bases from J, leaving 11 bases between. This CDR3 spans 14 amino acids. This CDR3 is CASSFTSGKETQYF. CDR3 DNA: TGTGCCAGCAGCTTTACATCAGGGAAAGAGACCCAGTACTTC.

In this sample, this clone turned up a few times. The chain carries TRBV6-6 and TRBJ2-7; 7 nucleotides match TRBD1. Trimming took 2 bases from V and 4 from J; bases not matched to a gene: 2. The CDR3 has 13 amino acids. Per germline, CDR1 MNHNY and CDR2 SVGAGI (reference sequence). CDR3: CASSYGDSYEQYF. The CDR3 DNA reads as TGTGCCAGCAGTTACGGGGACAGTTACGAGCAGTACTTC.

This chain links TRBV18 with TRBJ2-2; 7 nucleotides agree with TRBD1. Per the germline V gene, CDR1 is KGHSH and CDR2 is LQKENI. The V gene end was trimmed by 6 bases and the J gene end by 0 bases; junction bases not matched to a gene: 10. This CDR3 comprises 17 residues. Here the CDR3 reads CASSLGQRFANTGELFF. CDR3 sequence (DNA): TGTGCCAGCTCTCTGGGACAGAGATTCGCGAACACCGGGGAGCTGTTTTTT.

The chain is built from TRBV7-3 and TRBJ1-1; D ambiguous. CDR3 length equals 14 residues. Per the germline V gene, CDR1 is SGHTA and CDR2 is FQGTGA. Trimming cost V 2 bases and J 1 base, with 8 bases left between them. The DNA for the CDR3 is TGTGCCAGCAGCTTAGGTTTGGCGAACACTGAAGCTTTCTTT. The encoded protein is CASSLGLANTEAFF. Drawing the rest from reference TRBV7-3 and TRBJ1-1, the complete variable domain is GAGVSQTPSNKVTEKGKYVELRCDPISGHTALYWYRQSLGQGPEFLIYFQGTGAADDSGLPNDRFFAVRPEGSVSTLKIQRTERGDSAVYLCASSLGLANTEAFFGQGTRLTVV.

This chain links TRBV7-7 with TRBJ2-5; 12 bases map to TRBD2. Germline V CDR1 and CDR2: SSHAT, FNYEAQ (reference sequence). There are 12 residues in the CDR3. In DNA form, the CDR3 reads TGTTCTAGCGGGAGGGCCGGAGAGACCCAGTACTTC. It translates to CSSGRAGETQYF.

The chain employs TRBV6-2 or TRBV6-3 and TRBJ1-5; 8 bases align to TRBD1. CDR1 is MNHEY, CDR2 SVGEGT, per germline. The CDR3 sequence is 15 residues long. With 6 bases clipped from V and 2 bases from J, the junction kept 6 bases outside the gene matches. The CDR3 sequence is CASRYRGRGNQPQHF. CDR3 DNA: TGTGCCAGCAGATACAGGGGGAGAGGCAATCAGCCCCAGCATTTT.

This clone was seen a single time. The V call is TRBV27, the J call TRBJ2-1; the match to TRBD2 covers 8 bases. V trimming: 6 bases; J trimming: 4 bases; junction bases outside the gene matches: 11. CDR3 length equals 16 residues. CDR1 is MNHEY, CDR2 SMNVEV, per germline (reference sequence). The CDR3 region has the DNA TGTGCCAGCAGCGATCCCCCCGGGACTAGGTACAATGAGCAGTTCTTC. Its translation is CASSDPPGTRYNEQFF.

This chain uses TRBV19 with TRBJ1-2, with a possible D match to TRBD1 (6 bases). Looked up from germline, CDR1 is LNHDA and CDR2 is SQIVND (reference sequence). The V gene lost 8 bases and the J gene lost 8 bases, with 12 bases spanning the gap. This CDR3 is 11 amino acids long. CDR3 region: CASAQGGGYTF. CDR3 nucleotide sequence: TGTGCCAGTGCACAGGGCGGCGGCTACACCTTC.

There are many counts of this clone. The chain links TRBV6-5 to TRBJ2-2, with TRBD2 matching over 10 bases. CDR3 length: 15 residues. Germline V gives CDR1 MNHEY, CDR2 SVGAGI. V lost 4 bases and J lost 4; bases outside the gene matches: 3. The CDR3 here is CASSLAGGSTGELFF. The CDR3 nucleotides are TGTGCCAGCAGTTTAGCGGGAGGCTCCACCGGGGAGCTGTTTTTT.

CDR3 sequence: CASSRGQATGNQPQHF. In nucleotides, the CDR3 is TGTGCCAGTAGTAGAGGACAGGCCACAGGGAATCAGCCCCAGCATTTT. The chain is built from TRBV19 and TRBJ1-5; 7 nucleotides agree with TRBD1. Looked up from germline, CDR1 is LNHDA and CDR2 is SQIVND (reference sequence). Trimming at V came to 4 bases and at J to 4 bases, leaving 10 bases not matched to a gene. The CDR3 spans 16 residues.